Below, 25 T cell receptor beta chains from the same sample are listed, as sequenced in a study of spatial heterogeneity in lung cancer (dated by TCRdb to 2018 to 2020). What the time point label conveys for this sample: sample taken at primary tumor resection. TCR sequencing used whole RNA extracted from tumor and nontumor lung tissue, or from cryopreserved PBMC samples, without cell sorting. Libraries came from 5' RACE. TCRdb names NextSeq 500 as the instrument used. In TCRdb, the public reads were trimmed at Q25 with fastp and aligned with MiXCR, with productive beta chains retained. Entries are consolidated by CDR3 protein sequence, retaining the most common genes and DNA. In all, the sample holds about 6,900 distinct CDR3 sequences, and roughly 6.1% of those were seen once. 9% of the sample belongs to the ten largest clones. Sequencing used normal lung tissue next to the tumor, obtained at surgery. These receptor sequences come from a female donor with early-stage non-small cell lung cancer.

This clonotype was observed at least ten times. This beta chain came through as a stray read in a library set up for alpha chains, and its size says little. This chain uses TRBV29-1 with TRBJ2-7; 8 bases map to TRBD1. Germline CDR1 SQVTM, CDR2 ANQGSEA. This CDR3 has 16 residues. J lost 3 bases, V lost 3 bases, and 13 bases had no gene match. CDR3 coding DNA: TGCAGCGTTGAGACAACCACCGGGACAGGACTCTACGAGCAGTACTTC. This gives the protein CSVETTTGTGLYEQYF.

This clonotype is deemed medium-sized (0.01 to 0.1%). This beta chain slipped into a library made for alpha chains as a stray read, so its size is not meaningful. CDR3 bases: TGTGCCAGCAGCGTAGCTACCGGACAGGGTCACGAGCAGTACTTC. It is translated as CASSVATGQGHEQYF. This rearrangement joins TRBV9 to TRBJ2-7, with TRBD1 matching over 8 bases. This CDR3 has 15 amino acids. The J segment lost 5 bases and the V segment lost 0 bases, leaving 7 bases of the junction unmatched. The germline V gene encodes CDR1 SGDLS and CDR2 YYNGEE.

The table lists this clonotype with many counts. For a library built for alpha chains, this beta chain is a stray read; little rests on its size. CDR3 amino acids: CASSLLQVGEGYTF. The CDR3 nucleotides are TGTGCCAGCAGCTTGCTCCAGGTTGGGGAAGGCTACACCTTC. The chain combines TRBV28 with TRBJ1-2; D unclear. The CDR3 is 14 residues long. V was clipped by 6 bases and J by 8 bases, with 19 bases between them. Germline CDR1 MDHEN, CDR2 SYDVKM.

This clonotype was seen ten or more times. Since the library was made to target alpha chains, this beta chain is a stray read and its abundance is not meaningful. The rearrangement joins TRBV6-2 or TRBV6-3 to TRBJ2-7, with 7 bases that match TRBD1. CDR1 and CDR2 (germline): MNHEY, SVGEGT. Losses at the gene ends were 0 bases for V and 5 bases for J; bases not matched to a gene: 10. The CDR3 sequence is 16 residues long. The CDR3 DNA sequence: TGTGCCAGCAGTTACTCCCGAACAGGGGCGAAGGACGAGCAGTACTTC. Amino acids: CASSYSRTGAKDEQYF.

This clonotype has ten or more counts. Little can be read into the size of this beta chain, an off-target read in a library designed for alpha chains. The gene calls are TRBV20-1 and TRBJ2-1, with 9 bases identical to TRBD2. The germline V gene encodes CDR1 DFQATT and CDR2 SNEGSKA (reference sequence). The CDR3 consists of 14 residues. V shed 6 bases, J shed 9 bases, and the junction held 12 bases outside the gene matches. The CDR3 sequence: CSARGASGATEQFF. The DNA for the CDR3 is TGCAGTGCCAGGGGGGCTAGCGGGGCAACTGAGCAGTTCTTC.

This clonotype was seen many times. Since the library was made to target alpha chains, this beta chain is a stray read and its abundance is not meaningful. V gene TRBV27 combines with J gene TRBJ1-6; D unresolved. The germline V gene encodes CDR1 MNHEY and CDR2 SMNVEV (reference sequence). This CDR3 has 16 amino acids. The V gene lost 8 bases and the J gene lost 9 bases, with 23 bases spanning the gap. CDR3 amino acids: CASSALGSPLTSPLHF. DNA for the CDR3: TGTGCCAGCTCCGCTTTGGGGTCTCCGTTGACTTCACCCCTCCACTTT.

In regard to this clonotype: This beta chain is an off-target read within a library intended for alpha chains, so its frequency means little. The rearrangement uses TRBV20-1 and TRBJ1-1; unclear D gene. Trimming cost V 0 bases and J 4 bases, with 9 bases left between them. Germline CDR1 is DFQATT and CDR2 is SNEGSKA (reference sequence). This CDR3 region has 13 residues. CDR3 DNA: TGCAGTGCTAGAGAAAGAGGAAGCACTGAAGCTTTCTTT. Protein: CSARERGSTEAFF.

In its sample, this clonotype is medium-sized (0.01 to 0.1%). As an off-target read in a library built for alpha chains, this beta chain has a frequency of little significance. The V call is TRBV6-2 or TRBV6-3, the J call TRBJ1-2, with D possibly matching TRBD1 (6 bases). V lost 8 bases to trimming and J lost 4 bases, with 14 bases between them. The V gene's germline CDR1 is MNHEY and CDR2 SVGEGT. The CDR3 totals 13 residues. CDR3 loop: CASLRDKSYGYTF. For the CDR3, the DNA is TGTGCCAGCTTGCGGGACAAAAGCTATGGCTACACCTTC.

By sample share, this clonotype is medium-sized (0.01 to 0.1%). In a library made to pick up alpha chains, this beta chain is a stray read with a size that means little. V gene TRBV27 combines with J gene TRBJ2-2; the D gene is possibly TRBD1 (5 bases). V was cut by 0 bases and J by 6 bases, with 8 bases left in between. This CDR3 is built from 14 residues. The germline CDR1 and CDR2 sequences are MNHEY and SMNVEV (reference sequence). The CDR3 DNA reads TGTGCCAGCAGTTTATCCCTCAGGGCCGGGGAGCTGTTTTTT. It specifies CASSLSLRAGELFF.

Comment on this clonotype: This beta chain was picked up by a library intended for alpha chains and is off target, so its count carries little meaning. The V call is TRBV7-2, the J call TRBJ2-7; no clear D. V lost 4 bases and J 0 bases, leaving 4 bases between the germline ends. Germline CDR1 SGHTA, CDR2 FQGNSA. This CDR3 is built from 12 residues. The DNA for the CDR3 is TGTGCCAGCAGCTCCATCTCCTACGAGCAGTACTTC. It is translated as CASSSISYEQYF.

Worth noting for this clonotype: Within a library made for alpha chains, this beta chain is off target, and its count is uninformative. This sequence joins TRBV29-1 and TRBJ1-1; unclear D gene. The CDR3 is made up of 15 amino acids. The ends were cut back, 0 bases at V and 1 base at J, with 12 bases in the middle. Germline values: CDR1 SQVTM, CDR2 ANQGSEA. The CDR3 nucleotides are TGCAGCGTTGAAGATAGCAGTGGCCCGAACACTGAAGCTTTCTTT. Translated, it gives CSVEDSSGPNTEAFF.

This clonotype was seen repeatedly, ten times or more. In a library made to pick up alpha chains, this beta chain is a stray read with a size that means little. This chain uses TRBV10-3 with TRBJ1-6; no reliable D call. V gave up 6 bases and J gave up 6 bases, with 9 bases separating them. The CDR3 is 13 residues long. Germline lookup yields CDR1 ENHRY and CDR2 SYGVKD. The chain's CDR3 is CAIRTEANSPLHF. CDR3 sequence (DNA): TGTGCCATCAGGACCGAAGCTAATTCACCCCTCCACTTT.

By sample share, this clonotype is medium-sized. This beta chain is a stray read from a library made for alpha chains; its abundance is not meaningful. The gene calls are TRBV6-6 and TRBJ2-7; a possible D gene is TRBD2 (6 bases). Germline V CDR1 and CDR2: MNHNY, SVGAGI (reference sequence). This CDR3 spans 12 amino acids. V lost 4 bases and J lost 5, with 9 bases in between. CDR3 sequence reads: CASSSTRNEQYF. The CDR3, as DNA: TGTGCCAGCAGTTCGACTAGAAACGAGCAGTACTTC.

This clonotype was detected a few times. This beta chain came through as a stray read in a library set up for alpha chains, and its size says little. V and J are TRBV19 and TRBJ2-1, with a weak D call TRBD2 (5 bases). The CDR3 extends over 13 amino acids. Germline V gene sequence: CDR1 LNHDA, CDR2 SQIVND (reference sequence). V was trimmed by 8 bases and J by 1 base, leaving 9 bases between them. CDR3 in DNA: TGTGCCAGTGGCCGGGAATCCTACAATGAGCAGTTCTTC. This codes for CASGRESYNEQFF.

To note about this clonotype: Since it is a stray read in a library aimed at alpha chains, this beta chain has a size that is not meaningful. This chain links TRBV3-1 with TRBJ1-3; weak D call: TRBD1 (5 bases). Trimming shortened V by 1 base and J by 3 bases, and 7 bases separated the two germline ends. CDR3 length: 14 amino acids. Germline CDR1 LGHDT, CDR2 YNNKEL (reference sequence). The CDR3, as DNA: TGTGCCAGCAGCCAAGGGACAATTGGAAACACCATATATTTT. This codes for CASSQGTIGNTIYF. Based on the CDR3 plus reference TRBV3-1 and TRBJ1-3, the full variable domain is DTAVSQTPKYLVTQMGNDKSIKCEQNLGHDTMYWYKQDSKKFLKIMFSYNNKELIINETVPNRFSPKSPDKAHLNLHINSLELGDSAVYFCASSQGTIGNTIYFGEGSWLTVV.

This clonotype is medium-sized in the sample. This beta chain was picked up by a library intended for alpha chains and is off target, so its count carries little meaning. This rearrangement joins TRBV7-9 to TRBJ2-7; D is undetermined. With 2 bases removed from V and 3 bases from J, the gap between germline ends came to 14 bases. Germline CDR1 is SEHNR and CDR2 is FQNEAQ (reference sequence). CDR3 length: 15 amino acids. CDR3 DNA: TGTGCCAGCAGCTTAATCTCGGGCAAAGTCTACGAGCAGTACTTC. This codes for CASSLISGKVYEQYF.

Ten or more counts support this clonotype. For a library built for alpha chains, this beta chain is a stray read; little rests on its size. CDR3 amino acids: CASSLGVYNEQFF. The CDR3, as DNA: TGTGCCAGCAGCTTAGGAGTGTACAATGAGCAGTTCTTC. The chain combines TRBV11-2 with TRBJ2-1; D remains ambiguous. Germline V gene data show CDR1 as SGHAT and CDR2 as FQNNGV. The CDR3 length is 13 residues. V was cut by 1 base and J by 4 bases, with 5 bases left in between. The variable domain in full, with the rest retrieved from reference TRBV11-2 and TRBJ2-1, is EAGVAQSPRYKIIEKRQSVAFWCNPISGHATLYWYQQILGQGPKLLIQFQNNGVVDDSQLPKDRFSAERLKGVDSTLKIQPAKLEDSAVYLCASSLGVYNEQFFGPGTRLTVL.

This clonotype is medium-sized. Being off target in a library aimed at alpha chains, this beta chain has a size of little meaning. The chain uses TRBV29-1 and TRBJ2-3; D might be TRBD1 (5 bases). Trimming left V 3 bases short and J 3 bases short, with 13 bases between. Germline loops: CDR1 SQVTM, CDR2 ANQGSEA. The CDR3 spans 14 residues. CDR3 amino acids: CSVDNPQGTDTQYF. CDR3 nucleotides: TGCAGCGTTGATAACCCTCAGGGTACAGATACGCAGTATTTT.

This clonotype was seen ten or more times. This beta chain is off target for a library built for alpha chains, so its abundance means little. The rearrangement joins TRBV20-1 to TRBJ2-3; no clear D gene. This CDR3 region has 12 residues. Trimming pared 6 bases from V and 6 bases from J, leaving 13 bases between. CDR1 is DFQATT, CDR2 SNEGSKA, per germline (reference sequence). The CDR3 nucleotides are TGCAGTGCCCGGGTCGGACCGGATACGCAGTATTTT. Encoded protein: CSARVGPDTQYF.

This clonotype was recorded at least ten times. Since the library was made to target alpha chains, this beta chain is a stray read and its abundance is not meaningful. The chain combines TRBV7-9 with TRBJ1-2; D may be TRBD1 (5 bases). CDR1 and CDR2 from the germline V gene are SEHNR and FQNEAQ (reference sequence). CDR3 length equals 15 residues. Trimming removed 2 bases from V and 8 bases from J, with 18 bases in between. CDR3 sequence: CASSLTGPLSLGYTF. CDR3 in DNA: TGTGCCAGCAGCTTAACGGGGCCTCTCTCTTTGGGCTACACCTTC. The full variable domain, its missing parts supplied by reference TRBV7-9 and TRBJ1-2, is DTGVSQNPRHKITKRGQNVTFRCDPISEHNRLYWYRQTLGQGPEFLTYFQNEAQLEKSRLLSDRFSAERPKGSFSTLEIQRTEQGDSAMYLCASSLTGPLSLGYTFGSGTRLTVV.

By share of the sample, this clonotype is medium-sized (0.01 to 0.1%). With the library built for alpha chains, this beta chain is off target and its frequency is not meaningful. In nucleotides, the CDR3 is TGTGCCAGCAGCCCATACTACAGCCCGGCGAACACCGGGGAGCTGTTTTTT. Its translation: CASSPYYSPANTGELFF. The chain employs TRBV3-1 and TRBJ2-2; D is uncertain. Trimming took 4 bases from V and 0 from J, leaving 15 bases between them. The CDR3 has 17 residues. Germline CDR1 reads LGHDT; CDR2 reads YNNKEL (reference sequence).

This clonotype is deemed medium-sized. Its ends do not fully match the called genes, so a read error is possible. The library was designed around alpha chains, so this beta chain is a stray read whose abundance carries little weight. This rearrangement joins TRBV7-7 to TRBJ2-3, with D perhaps matching TRBD2 (7 bases). This CDR3 is 13 amino acids long. Germline V gives CDR1 SSHAT, CDR2 FNYEAQ (reference sequence). CDR3 amino acids: CASSLGGDDTQYF. The CDR3, as DNA: TGTGCTAGCAGCCTAGGGGGGGACGATACGCAGTATTTT.

By share of the sample, this clonotype is medium-sized. This beta chain lies outside the target of a library built for alpha chains; its clone size means little. The chain has TRBV18 and TRBJ2-7, with a possible D match to TRBD1 (5 bases). Trimming shortened V by 4 bases and J by 3 bases, and 16 bases separated the two germline ends. This CDR3 spans 15 amino acids. The V gene's germline CDR1 is KGHSH and CDR2 LQKENI. CDR3 protein: CASSLRGDSYYEQYF. CDR3 sequence (DNA): TGTGCCAGCTCACTTCGAGGTGACAGCTACTACGAGCAGTACTTC.

Concerning this clonotype itself: A library made for alpha chains picked up this beta chain off target, so its size means little. The chain recombines TRBV4-2 with TRBJ2-5; 7 positions agree with TRBD1. V shed 0 bases, J shed 1 base, and the junction held 2 bases outside the gene matches. The CDR3 loop spans 15 amino acids. Germline-derived CDR1 and CDR2 are LGHNA and YNFKEQ. Here the CDR3 reads CASSQDGTVQETQYF. DNA for the CDR3: TGTGCCAGCAGCCAAGATGGGACAGTCCAAGAGACCCAGTACTTC.

This clonotype is medium-sized in the sample. This beta chain was picked up by a library intended for alpha chains and is off target, so its count carries little meaning. The V and J genes are TRBV20-1 and TRBJ1-1; TRBD1 matches at 7 bases. This CDR3 region has 16 residues. V lost 0 bases to trimming and J lost 0 bases; unmatched junction nucleotides: 7. Germline V gives CDR1 DFQATT, CDR2 SNEGSKA (reference sequence). For the CDR3, the DNA is TGCAGTGCTAGAGATTGGGACAGCGTATTGAACACTGAAGCTTTCTTT. It encodes CSARDWDSVLNTEAFF.